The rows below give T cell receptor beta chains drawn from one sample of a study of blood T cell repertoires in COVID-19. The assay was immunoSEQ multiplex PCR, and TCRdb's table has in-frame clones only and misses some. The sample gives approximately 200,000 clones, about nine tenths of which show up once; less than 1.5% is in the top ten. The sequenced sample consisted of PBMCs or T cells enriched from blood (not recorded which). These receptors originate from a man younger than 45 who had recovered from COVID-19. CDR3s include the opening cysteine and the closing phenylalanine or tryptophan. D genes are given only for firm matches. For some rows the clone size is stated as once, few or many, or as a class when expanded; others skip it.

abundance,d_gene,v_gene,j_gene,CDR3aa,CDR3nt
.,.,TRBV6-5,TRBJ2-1,CASSLRGGYNEQFF,TGTGCCAGCAGTTTGAGGGGGGGATACAATGAGCAGTTCTTC
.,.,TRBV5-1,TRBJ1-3,CASSSRAEGNTIYF,TGCGCCAGCAGCTCCAGGGCAGAAGGAAACACCATATATTTT
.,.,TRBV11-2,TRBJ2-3,CASSRITSTDTQYF,TGTGCCAGCAGCCGTATTACTAGCACAGATACGCAGTATTTT
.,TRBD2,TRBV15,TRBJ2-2,CATSFPAGVNTGELFF,TGTGCCACCAGCTTCCCAGCGGGGGTAAACACCGGGGAGCTGTTTTTT
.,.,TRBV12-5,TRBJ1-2,CASGLVLGLSTTNYGYTF,TGTGCTAGTGGTTTGGTACTTGGACTATCAACCACGAACTATGGCTACACCTTC
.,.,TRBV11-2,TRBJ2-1,CASSLTGSSYNEQFF,TGTGCCAGCAGCTTAACCGGGAGCTCCTACAATGAGCAGTTCTTC
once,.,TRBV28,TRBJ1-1,CASSQQGSYTEAFF,TGTGCCAGCAGTCAACAGGGTAGTTACACTGAAGCTTTCTTT
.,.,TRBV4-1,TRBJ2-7,CASSQDFLETYEQYF,TGCGCCAGCAGCCAAGATTTTCTCGAGACCTACGAGCAGTACTTC
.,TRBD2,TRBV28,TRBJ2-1,CASSFHGTSGRHEQFF,TGTGCCAGCAGTTTCCATGGGACTAGCGGGAGACATGAGCAGTTCTTC
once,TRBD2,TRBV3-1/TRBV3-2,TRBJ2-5,CASSQPRSTRGEETQYF,TGTGCCAGCAGCCAACCAAGATCAACGCGGGGGGAAGAGACCCAGTACTTC
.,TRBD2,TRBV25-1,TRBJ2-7,CASGGRAYEQYF,TGTGCCAGCGGTGGGAGGGCCTACGAGCAGTACTTC
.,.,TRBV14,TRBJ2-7,CASSPFDGRYYEQYF,TGTGCCAGCAGCCCCTTTGACGGGAGATACTACGAGCAGTACTTC
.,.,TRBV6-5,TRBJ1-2,CASRVTANYGYTF,TGTGCCAGCAGAGTGACAGCTAACTATGGCTACACCTTC
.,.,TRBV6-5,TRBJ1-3,CASSYGTGSGNTIYF,TGTGCCAGCAGTTATGGAACAGGTTCTGGAAACACCATATATTTT
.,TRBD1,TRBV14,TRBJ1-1,CASSPRTGKNTEAFF,TGTGCCAGCAGCCCCAGGACAGGGAAGAACACTGAAGCTTTCTTT
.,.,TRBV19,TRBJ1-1,CASRSDRTGLAFF,TGTGCCAGTAGATCCGACCGTACAGGTTTAGCTTTCTTT
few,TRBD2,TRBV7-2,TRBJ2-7,CASSPQATSGSYEQYF,TGTGCCAGCAGCCCCCAAGCGACTAGCGGCTCCTACGAGCAGTACTTC
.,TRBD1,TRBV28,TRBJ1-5,CASRQTGNNQPQHF,TGTGCCAGCAGGCAGACAGGGAACAATCAGCCCCAGCATTTT
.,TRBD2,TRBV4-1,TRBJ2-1,CASSPQSSGSSYNEQFF,TGCGCCAGCAGCCCCCAATCTAGCGGGAGCTCCTACAATGAGCAGTTCTTC
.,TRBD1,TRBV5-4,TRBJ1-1,CASSPRNRQGDNTEAFF,TGTGCCAGCAGCCCCCGGAATCGACAGGGGGATAACACTGAAGCTTTCTTT
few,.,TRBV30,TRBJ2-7,CAWKGGEFYEQYF,TGTGCCTGGAAGGGGGGGGAGTTCTACGAGCAGTACTTC
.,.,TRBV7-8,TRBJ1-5,CASSTQGLYSNQPQHF,TGTGCCAGCAGCACCCAGGGGTTATATAGCAATCAGCCCCAGCATTTT
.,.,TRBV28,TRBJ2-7,CASRRGGYEQYF,TGTGCCAGCAGAAGAGGGGGCTACGAGCAGTACTTC
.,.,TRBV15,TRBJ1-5,CATSRDLLGPSNQPQHF,TGTGCCACCAGCAGAGATCTCTTGGGCCCGAGCAATCAGCCCCAGCATTTT
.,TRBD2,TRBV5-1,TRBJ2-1,CASSPNNLAGGSNEQFF,TGCGCCAGCAGCCCAAACAATCTAGCGGGGGGAAGCAATGAGCAGTTCTTC
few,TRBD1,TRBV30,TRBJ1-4,CAFRSGQGNEKLFF,TGTGCCTTTCGAAGTGGACAGGGGAATGAAAAACTGTTTTTT
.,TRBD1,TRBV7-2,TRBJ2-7,CASRQTGSYEQYF,TGTGCCAGCAGGCAGACAGGGAGCTACGAGCAGTACTTC
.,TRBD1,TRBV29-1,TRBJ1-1,CSVTRQGLDTEAFF,TGCAGCGTTACTAGACAGGGCTTAGATACTGAAGCTTTCTTT
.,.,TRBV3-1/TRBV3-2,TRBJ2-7,CASSQRFRLPNYLYEQYF,TGTGCCAGCAGCCAAAGGTTTCGGTTACCGAACTACTTGTACGAGCAGTACTTC
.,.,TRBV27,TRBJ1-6,CASSFAGGFRSPLHF,TGTGCCAGCAGTTTCGCGGGGGGATTTCGTTCACCCCTCCACTTT
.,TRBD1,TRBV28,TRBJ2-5,CATGAGTGTKETQYF,TGTGCCACAGGGGCCGGGACAGGGACAAAAGAGACCCAGTACTTC
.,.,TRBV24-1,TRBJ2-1,CATSDLHYNEQFF,TGTGCCACCAGTGATTTGCACTACAATGAGCAGTTCTTC
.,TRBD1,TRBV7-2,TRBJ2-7,CASTLGTGGTYEQYF,TGTGCCAGCACCTTAGGGACAGGGGGAACCTACGAGCAGTACTTC
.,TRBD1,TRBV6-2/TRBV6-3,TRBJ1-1,CASSNTKYRGNTEAFF,TGTGCCAGCAGTAATACCAAATACAGGGGGAACACTGAAGCTTTCTTT
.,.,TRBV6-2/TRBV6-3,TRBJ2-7,CASSYSSLGLLYEQYF,TGTGCCAGCAGTTACTCGTCGCTGGGACTCCTCTACGAGCAGTACTTC
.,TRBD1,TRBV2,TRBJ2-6,CASNTGAGANVLTF,TGTGCCAGCAACACAGGGGCTGGGGCCAACGTCCTGACTTTC
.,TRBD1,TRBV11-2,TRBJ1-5,CASSLDGRGFQPQHF,TGTGCCAGCAGCTTAGACGGCAGGGGGTTTCAGCCCCAGCATTTT
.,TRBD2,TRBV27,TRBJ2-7,CASSPPGGRGGGYEQYF,TGTGCCAGCAGTCCCCCCGGGGGGCGGGGGGGAGGGTACGAGCAGTACTTC
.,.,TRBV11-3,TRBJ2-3,CASSRGRSTDTQYF,TGTGCCAGCAGCCGGGGGAGGAGCACAGATACGCAGTATTTT
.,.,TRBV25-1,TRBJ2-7,CATGNRESYEQYF,TGTGCCACCGGAAACAGGGAGTCCTACGAGCAGTACTTC
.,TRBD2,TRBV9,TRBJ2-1,CASSIRTSRAEQFF,TGTGCCAGCAGCATTAGGACTAGTCGGGCTGAGCAGTTCTTC
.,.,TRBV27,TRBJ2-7,CASSLKHSYEQYF,TGTGCCAGCAGTTTAAAACACTCCTACGAGCAGTACTTC
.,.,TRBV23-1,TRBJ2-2,CASKKQGNTGELFF,TGCGCCAGCAAAAAGCAGGGGAACACCGGGGAGCTGTTTTTT
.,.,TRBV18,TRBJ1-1,CASSLTQGPFAAFF,TGTGCCAGCTCACTAACTCAGGGTCCGTTCGCAGCTTTCTTT
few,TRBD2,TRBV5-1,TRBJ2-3,CASSLGTSGMADTQYF,TGCGCCAGCAGCCTAGGGACTAGCGGGATGGCAGATACGCAGTATTTT
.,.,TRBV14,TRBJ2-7,CASSQDIGMREQYF,TGTGCCAGCAGCCAAGACATAGGAATGCGGGAGCAGTACTTC
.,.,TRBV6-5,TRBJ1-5,CASTYGDRNQPQHF,TGTGCCAGCACGTATGGAGATCGCAATCAGCCCCAGCATTTT
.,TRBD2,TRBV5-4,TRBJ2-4,CASSSGTSGLPKNIQYF,TGTGCCAGCAGCTCAGGGACTAGCGGGCTGCCCAAAAACATTCAGTACTTC